This is a list of T cell receptor beta chains from one sample in a study of radiation and T cells in renal cell carcinoma. Clones were sequenced by immunoSEQ multiplex PCR, and TCRdb holds only the in-frame ones, with some missing. The table shows 120,000 or so clones, with 70% to 90% occurring only once. The sequences come from blood, collected from a patient whose treatment included radiotherapy and nephrectomy. These receptor sequences come from a woman aged 70-85 years with renal cell carcinoma. Each CDR3 is given without its conserved first and last residue. D genes are given only for firm matches. Some rows have no size entry. The others give once, few or many, or a class for an expanded clone.

CDR3	D	V	size	J
ASSLGLAGYEQY	TRBD2	TRBV9	.	TRBJ2-7
ASKTDPYGYT	.	TRBV19	.	TRBJ1-2
ASSTDSNSPLH	.	TRBV7-2	.	TRBJ1-6
ASSEQGNTEAF	.	TRBV6-1	.	TRBJ1-1
ASSLDPGQENTEAF	TRBD1	TRBV9	.	TRBJ1-1
ASSLGTGLNQPQH	TRBD1	TRBV7-9	.	TRBJ1-5
ASSYRDRSGNTIY	.	TRBV6-5	.	TRBJ1-3
ASSSGLISYEQY	.	TRBV6-1	.	TRBJ2-7
ASSSRDRGGTQY	TRBD1	TRBV7-2	.	TRBJ2-3
SSRSETQY	.	TRBV20-1	.	TRBJ2-5
ASRNRGSYNSPLH	TRBD1	TRBV25-1	.	TRBJ1-6
ASREVMNTEAF	.	TRBV7-2	.	TRBJ1-1
ASSQAVTGVREQY	TRBD1	TRBV4-3	once	TRBJ2-7
ASSLRQNYGYT	.	TRBV27	.	TRBJ1-2
ASSVEGVLSGELF	.	TRBV9	.	TRBJ2-2
ASSVEVSGANVLT	.	TRBV9	.	TRBJ2-6
ASRDLNTEAF	.	TRBV7-9	.	TRBJ1-1
ASSLGLAGGDTQY	.	TRBV5-8	.	TRBJ2-3
ATGGTGNTEAF	.	TRBV6-1	.	TRBJ1-1
ASSPRGRATNEKLF	.	TRBV27	.	TRBJ1-4
ASSPLRGAGGILDEQY	TRBD2	TRBV14	.	TRBJ2-7
ASSVGWAKNIQY	.	TRBV9	.	TRBJ2-4
ASSPFPPSGVEYNEQF	TRBD2	TRBV27	.	TRBJ2-1
ASSPSGAHEQY	TRBD2	TRBV6-4	.	TRBJ2-7
AWGSGQDTEAF	TRBD1	TRBV30	.	TRBJ1-1
ATDDPFYGYT	.	TRBV19	few	TRBJ1-2
ASSGGQFSSTGANVLT	TRBD1	TRBV5-4	.	TRBJ2-6
ASSPSSGEETQY	TRBD2	TRBV18	.	TRBJ2-5